Each of the 9 T cell receptor beta chains below was sequenced from the same sample in a study of blood T cell repertoires in COVID-19. TCRdb's copy holds only in-frame clones and misses some; the assay was immunoSEQ multiplex PCR. The table has fewer than 95,000 clones, around 86% seen once. The sample taken for sequencing was peripheral blood. The receptors derive from a man in his fifties or sixties with active or convalescent COVID-19.

The chain has TRBV5-1 and TRBJ2-2; possibly TRBD2 for D (6 bases). V lost 4 bases to trimming and J lost 4 bases, with 14 bases between them. The V gene's germline CDR1 is SGHRS and CDR2 YFSETQ. CDR3 length equals 15 residues. CDR3 DNA: TGCGCCAGCAGCACGGGTCTGCGGGGCACCGGGGAGCTGTTTTTT. This codes for CASSTGLRGTGELFF.

The table lists this clone with a count of one. The V gene is TRBV2, the J gene TRBJ2-2; 12 nucleotides agree with TRBD2. This CDR3 comprises 15 residues. V lost 6 bases to trimming and J lost 3 bases; unmatched junction nucleotides: 2. Germline V gene data show CDR1 as SNHLY and CDR2 as FYNNEI. The CDR3 reads CASRWTSGDTGELFF. CDR3 bases: TGTGCCAGCAGATGGACTAGCGGGGACACCGGGGAGCTGTTTTTT.

This clone was counted between two and nine times. The chain employs TRBV7-9 and TRBJ1-6; no definite D call. The V end lost 0 bases, the J end lost 10 bases, and 13 bases lay between the germline ends. The CDR3 loop spans 15 amino acids. Germline V gene lookup returns CDR1 SEHNR and CDR2 FQNEAQ (reference sequence). DNA for the CDR3: TGTGCCAGCAGCTTAGCGCTGGAGGTTAAATCACCCCTCCACTTT. Its protein is CASSLALEVKSPLHF.

The rearrangement links TRBV6-5 to TRBJ1-6, with D possibly being TRBD1 (5 bases). Germline assignment: CDR1 MNHEY and CDR2 SVGAGI. The CDR3 runs to 14 residues. Trimming cost V 5 bases and J 6 bases, with 11 bases left between them. CDR3 residues: CASSQGGPNSPLHF. CDR3 DNA sequence: TGTGCCAGCAGTCAGGGAGGACCTAATTCACCCCTCCACTTT.

This clone showed up just once. The chain uses TRBV18 and TRBJ2-7, with 11 bases matching TRBD1. The CDR3 is made up of 17 amino acids. The V and J ends lost 1 base and 4 bases, in that order; junction bases with no gene match: 9. The germline CDR1 and CDR2 sequences are KGHSH and LQKENI. CDR3: CASSPRDRGTNLYEQYF. The CDR3, as DNA: TGTGCCAGCTCACCACGGGACAGGGGGACAAATCTATACGAGCAGTACTTC.

The chain recombines TRBV5-1 with TRBJ2-5; 11 bases map to TRBD2. The CDR3 has 15 amino acids. Germline CDR1 is SGHRS and CDR2 is YFSETQ. The V and J ends lost 0 bases and 5 bases, in that order; junction bases with no gene match: 3. CDR3 in amino acids: CASSLVAGGLETQYF. CDR3 nucleotides: TGCGCCAGCAGCTTGGTAGCGGGGGGGCTGGAGACCCAGTACTTC.

The chain carries TRBV5-5 and TRBJ2-7, with D perhaps matching TRBD1 (6 bases). Trimming removed 2 bases at V and 1 base at J, with 10 bases between. The V gene's germline CDR1 is SGHKS and CDR2 YYEKEE (reference sequence). CDR3 length equals 14 residues. CDR3 loop: CASSFGRGSYEQYF. CDR3 DNA sequence: TGTGCCAGCAGCTTCGGCAGGGGTTCCTACGAGCAGTACTTC.

This sequence joins TRBV6-5 and TRBJ1-5, with D unclear. The CDR3 sequence is 14 residues long. Germline lookup yields CDR1 MNHEY and CDR2 SVGAGI. The V gene lost 8 bases and the J gene lost 7 bases, with 18 bases spanning the gap. In DNA form, the CDR3 reads TGTGCCAGCGGATCAACAAATATGGGCCAGCCCCAGCATTTT. Translating it yields CASGSTNMGQPQHF.

The V call is TRBV5-1, the J call TRBJ2-1; 16 bases are a match to TRBD2. The CDR3 has 18 amino acids. Germline assignment: CDR1 SGHRS and CDR2 YFSETQ. J was trimmed by 9 bases and V by 4 bases; bases with no gene match: 13. DNA for the CDR3: TGCGCCAGCAGCCTCGGGACTAGCGGGAGGGCCGTGGACGCTGAGCAGTTCTTC. Amino acid sequence: CASSLGTSGRAVDAEQFF.